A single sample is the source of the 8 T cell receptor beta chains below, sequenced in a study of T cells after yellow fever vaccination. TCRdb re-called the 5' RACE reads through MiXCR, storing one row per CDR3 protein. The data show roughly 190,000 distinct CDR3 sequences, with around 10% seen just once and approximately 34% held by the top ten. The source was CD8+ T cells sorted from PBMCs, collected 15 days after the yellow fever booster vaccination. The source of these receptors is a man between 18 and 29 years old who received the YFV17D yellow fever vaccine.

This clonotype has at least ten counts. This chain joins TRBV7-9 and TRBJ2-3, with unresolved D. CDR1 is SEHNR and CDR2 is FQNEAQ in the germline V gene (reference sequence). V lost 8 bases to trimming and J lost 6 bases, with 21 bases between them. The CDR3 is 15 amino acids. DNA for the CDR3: TGTGCCAGCTCAGCCCGGGTATTAATAGTGGATACGCAGTATTTT. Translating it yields CASSARVLIVDTQYF.

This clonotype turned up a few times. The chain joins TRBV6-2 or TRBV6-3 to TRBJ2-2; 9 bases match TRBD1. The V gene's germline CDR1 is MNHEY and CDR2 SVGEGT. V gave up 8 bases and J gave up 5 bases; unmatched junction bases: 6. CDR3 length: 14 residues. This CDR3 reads CASGDRAGTGELFF. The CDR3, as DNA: TGTGCCAGCGGGGACAGGGCAGGGACCGGGGAGCTGTTTTTT.

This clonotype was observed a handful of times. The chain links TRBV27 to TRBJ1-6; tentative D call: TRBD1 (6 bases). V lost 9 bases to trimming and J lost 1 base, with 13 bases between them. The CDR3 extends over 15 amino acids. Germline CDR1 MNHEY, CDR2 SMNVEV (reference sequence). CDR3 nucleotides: TGTGCCAGTTCGCAGGGGATTTCCTATAATTCACCCCTCCACTTT. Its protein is CASSQGISYNSPLHF.

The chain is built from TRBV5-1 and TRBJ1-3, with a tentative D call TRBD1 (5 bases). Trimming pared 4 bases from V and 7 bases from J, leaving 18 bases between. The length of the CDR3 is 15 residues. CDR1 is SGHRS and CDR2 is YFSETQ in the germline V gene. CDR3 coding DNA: TGCGCCAGCAGCCAACGGCAGGGAAATCGGAACACCATATATTTT. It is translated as CASSQRQGNRNTIYF.

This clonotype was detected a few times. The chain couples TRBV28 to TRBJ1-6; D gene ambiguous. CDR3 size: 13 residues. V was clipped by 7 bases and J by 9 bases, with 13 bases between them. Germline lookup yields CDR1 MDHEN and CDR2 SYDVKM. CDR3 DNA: TGTGCCAGCAACGTCGGTCGGGCTTCACCCCTCCACTTT. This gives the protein CASNVGRASPLHF.

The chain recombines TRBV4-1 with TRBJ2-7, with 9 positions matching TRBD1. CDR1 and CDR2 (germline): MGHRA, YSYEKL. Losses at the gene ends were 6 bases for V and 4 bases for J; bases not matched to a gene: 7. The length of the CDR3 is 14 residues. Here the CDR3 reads CASSEGTGTYEQYV. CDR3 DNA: TGCGCCAGCAGTGAAGGGACAGGGACATACGAGCAGTACGTC.

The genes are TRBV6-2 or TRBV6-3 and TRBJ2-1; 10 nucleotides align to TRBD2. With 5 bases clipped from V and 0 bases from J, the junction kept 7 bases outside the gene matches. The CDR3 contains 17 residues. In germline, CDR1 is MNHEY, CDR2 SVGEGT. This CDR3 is CASSPGLADSSYNEQFF. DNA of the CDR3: TGTGCCAGCAGTCCTGGACTAGCGGACAGCTCCTACAATGAGCAGTTCTTC.

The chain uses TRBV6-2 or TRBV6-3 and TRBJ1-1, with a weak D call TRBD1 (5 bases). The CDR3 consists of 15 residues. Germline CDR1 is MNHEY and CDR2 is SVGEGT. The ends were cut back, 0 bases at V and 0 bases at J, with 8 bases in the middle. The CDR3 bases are TGTGCCAGCAGTTACTCGAAGGGGATGAACACTGAAGCTTTCTTT. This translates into CASSYSKGMNTEAFF.